The 28 T cell receptor beta chains below all came from one sample that was sequenced in a study of T cells in Graves' hyperthyroidism and ophthalmopathy. Amplified regions were TCR beta CDR3 sequences from RNA transcripts. TCR CDR3 regions were first amplified by RT-PCR with HTBI primers. TCRdb reprocessed the multiplex PCR reads with MiXCR, giving one entry per CDR3 protein. This sample yields about 590,000 distinct CDR3 sequences, of which about 14% are seen a single time; approximately 6.4% belongs to the top ten. The specimen sequenced was blood. Source of these receptors: a woman younger than 35 with Graves' ophthalmopathy.

V gene TRBV10-3 combines with J gene TRBJ2-7; unclear D gene. The CDR3 length is 15 residues. Trimming removed 2 bases from V and 7 bases from J, with 18 bases in between. Germline CDR1 is ENHRY and CDR2 is SYGVKD. CDR3: CAISERATLPKEQYF. In DNA form, the CDR3 reads TGTGCCATCAGTGAGAGGGCGACCCTCCCAAAGGAGCAGTACTTC.

The V and J genes are TRBV7-2 and TRBJ2-7; 9 nucleotides line up with TRBD1. The CDR3 extends over 15 amino acids. The V gene end was trimmed by 5 bases and the J gene end by 6 bases; junction bases not matched to a gene: 11. Germline V gene lookup returns CDR1 SGHTA and CDR2 FQGNSA. The CDR3 spells CASSPPPGQGLEQYF. Written as DNA, the CDR3 is TGTGCCAGCAGCCCCCCTCCGGGACAGGGCCTCGAGCAGTACTTC.

This clonotype was detected many times. The V call is TRBV29-1, the J call TRBJ2-3, with TRBD2 identical over 10 bases. V gave up 5 bases and J gave up 1 base; unmatched junction bases: 18. The CDR3 runs 19 residues. Germline CDR1 is SQVTM and CDR2 is ANQGSEA. Here the CDR3 reads CSVRAPSGSSWFGTDTQYF. The CDR3 nucleotides are TGCAGCGTTAGGGCCCCTAGCGGGAGTTCGTGGTTCGGCACAGATACGCAGTATTTT.

This clonotype was observed many times. V gene TRBV28 combines with J gene TRBJ1-1, with 7 bases aligning to TRBD1. Germline loops: CDR1 MDHEN, CDR2 SYDVKM. The CDR3 length is 14 residues. J lost 5 bases, V lost 6 bases, and 9 bases had no gene match. The CDR3 spells CASSLTTGRTEAFF. The CDR3 nucleotides are TGTGCCAGCAGCCTCACGACAGGGAGGACTGAAGCTTTCTTT. The full variable domain, in which reference TRBV28 and TRBJ1-1 provide the parts outside the CDR3, is DVKVTQSSRYLVKRTGEKVFLECVQDMDHENMFWYRQDPGLGLRLIYFSYDVKMKEKGDIPEGYSVSREKKERFSLILESASTNQTSMYLCASSLTTGRTEAFFGQGTRLTVV.

V is TRBV28 and J is TRBJ2-1, with D hard to call. V shed 6 bases and J shed 6 bases, with 15 bases lying between them. Germline CDR1 reads MDHEN; CDR2 reads SYDVKM. The CDR3 sequence is 14 residues long. The CDR3, as DNA: TGTGCCAGCAGCTCCACGACTGGCTCCAATGAGCAGTTCTTC. Its translation: CASSSTTGSNEQFF. The complete variable domain, with remaining parts taken from reference TRBV28 and TRBJ2-1, reads DVKVTQSSRYLVKRTGEKVFLECVQDMDHENMFWYRQDPGLGLRLIYFSYDVKMKEKGDIPEGYSVSREKKERFSLILESASTNQTSMYLCASSSTTGSNEQFFGPGTRLTVL.

This clonotype was seen ten or more times. This chain connects TRBV9 to TRBJ2-5; a weak D match, TRBD1 (6 bases). This CDR3 is built from 15 residues. V dropped 0 bases and J dropped 5 bases, with 14 bases sitting between them. The germline gives CDR1 SGDLS, CDR2 YYNGEE. CDR3 sequence: CASSVVDSPRETQYF. CDR3 DNA: TGTGCCAGCAGCGTAGTGGACAGCCCCCGGGAGACCCAGTACTTC.

This clonotype has at least ten counts. This chain links TRBV28 with TRBJ1-1; the match to TRBD1 covers 9 bases. Trimming cost V 6 bases and J 4 bases; bases outside gene matches: 0. This CDR3 is 12 amino acids long. Per germline, CDR1 MDHEN and CDR2 SYDVKM. The CDR3 region has the DNA TGTGCCAGCAGGGACAGGGGCACTGAAGCTTTCTTT. Its protein product is CASRDRGTEAFF. The variable domain in full, completed from reference TRBV28 and TRBJ1-1, reads DVKVTQSSRYLVKRTGEKVFLECVQDMDHENMFWYRQDPGLGLRLIYFSYDVKMKEKGDIPEGYSVSREKKERFSLILESASTNQTSMYLCASRDRGTEAFFGQGTRLTVV.

The J gene is TRBJ2-2, the V gene TRBV3-1; D perhaps matches TRBD2 (5 bases). CDR3 length: 18 amino acids. The ends were cut back, 0 bases at V and 4 bases at J, with 18 bases in the middle. Germline assignment: CDR1 LGHDT and CDR2 YNNKEL (reference sequence). As DNA, the CDR3 is TGTGCCAGCAGCCAAGATCCAGCGGCCACGCCGGGCACCGGGGAGCTGTTTTTT. This translates into CASSQDPAATPGTGELFF.

In its sample, this clonotype was seen many times. V is TRBV12-3 or TRBV12-4 and J is TRBJ2-7; D gene unclear. V shed 2 bases and J shed 3 bases, with 23 bases lying between them. The CDR3 loop spans 18 amino acids. This CDR3 is CASSLPLLRAERIYEQYF. The DNA for the CDR3 is TGTGCCAGCAGTTTACCCCTCCTCCGGGCAGAAAGGATCTACGAGCAGTACTTC.

This clonotype appeared many times. This chain connects TRBV7-2 to TRBJ2-1; TRBD2 aligns across 8 bases. V gave up 5 bases and J gave up 0 bases; unmatched junction bases: 15. Germline loops: CDR1 SGHTA, CDR2 FQGNSA. The CDR3 has 19 residues. CDR3 sequence (DNA): TGTGCCAGCAGCCCTCGCACTAGGGTAGCGGGGAGCTCCTACAATGAGCAGTTCTTC. This encodes CASSPRTRVAGSSYNEQFF. The variable domain in full, with the rest retrieved from reference TRBV7-2 and TRBJ2-1, is GAGVSQSPSNKVTEKGKDVELRCDPISGHTALYWYRQSLGQGLEFLIYFQGNSAPDKSGLPSDRFSAERTGGSVSTLTIQRTQQEDSAVYLCASSPRTRVAGSSYNEQFFGPGTRLTVL.

This clonotype was recorded at least ten times. J is TRBJ1-1 and V is TRBV15, with D hard to call. This CDR3 contains 14 residues. The V and J ends lost 9 bases and 1 base respectively, with 15 bases between them. CDR1 is LNHNV, CDR2 YYDKDF, per germline (reference sequence). The chain's CDR3 is CATSPGRANTEAFF. CDR3 sequence (DNA): TGTGCCACATCCCCTGGGAGGGCGAACACTGAAGCTTTCTTT.

This clonotype showed up many times. This chain uses TRBV27 with TRBJ1-2, with 8 nucleotides matching TRBD1. CDR1 is MNHEY, CDR2 SMNVEV, per germline (reference sequence). V was pared by 5 bases and J by 5 bases, with 7 bases of the junction left unmatched. The length of the CDR3 is 14 residues. The CDR3 protein is CASSDRGHDYGYTF. The CDR3 nucleotides are TGTGCCAGCAGTGACAGGGGCCATGATTATGGCTACACCTTC.

This clonotype has at least ten counts. The chain joins TRBV30 to TRBJ1-5; 9 bases match TRBD1. V was clipped by 2 bases and J by 8 bases; unmatched bases: 7. Germline lookup yields CDR1 GTSNPN and CDR2 SVGIG (reference sequence). The CDR3 spans 14 residues. Here the CDR3 reads CAWSTGQGREPQHF. In DNA form, the CDR3 reads TGTGCCTGGAGTACGGGACAGGGAAGGGAGCCCCAGCATTTT.

The table lists this clonotype with many counts. The chain recombines TRBV7-8 with TRBJ2-3; TRBD2 agrees at 11 bases. Germline V CDR1 and CDR2: SGHVS, FQNEAQ. The CDR3 is made up of 16 amino acids. Trimming removed 5 bases from V and 5 bases from J; junction bases left unmatched: 9. The CDR3 DNA follows: TGTGCCAGCAGCCCACAACTAGCGGGAGTGGGAGATACGCAGTATTTT. Translation gives CASSPQLAGVGDTQYF.

This clonotype turned up a few times. One end of the junction is discordant with germline, which a read error may explain. This chain uses TRBV27 with TRBJ2-2; D tentatively reads TRBD1 or TRBD2 (6 bases each). The CDR3 extends over 12 amino acids. The germline gives CDR1 MNHEY, CDR2 SMNVEV (reference sequence). The CDR3 nucleotides read TGTGCCAGCCATCAGCCCGGGGGACAAGTTCTTTTT. Its protein product is CASHQPGGQVLF.

This clonotype was recorded at least ten times. The J gene is TRBJ1-1, the V gene TRBV5-6, with D maybe TRBD1 (6 bases). V was shortened by 2 bases and J by 5 bases, with 10 bases between the two germline ends. In germline, CDR1 is SGHDT, CDR2 YYEEEE. This CDR3 is built from 13 residues. CDR3 DNA: TGTGCCAGCAGCTTCGGGGGGCGGACTGAAGCTTTCTTT. This encodes CASSFGGRTEAFF.

The table lists this clonotype with many counts. This chain connects TRBV28 to TRBJ2-6; perhaps TRBD1 as D (6 bases). This CDR3 spans 15 amino acids. The ends were cut back, 7 bases at V and 4 bases at J, with 14 bases in the middle. The germline V gene encodes CDR1 MDHEN and CDR2 SYDVKM. In DNA, the CDR3 is TGTGCCAGCAACCAACAGGGAACCGGGGCCAACGTCCTGACTTTC. Translated: CASNQQGTGANVLTF. Full variable domain (rest looked up from reference TRBV28 and TRBJ2-6): DVKVTQSSRYLVKRTGEKVFLECVQDMDHENMFWYRQDPGLGLRLIYFSYDVKMKEKGDIPEGYSVSREKKERFSLILESASTNQTSMYLCASNQQGTGANVLTFGAGSRLTVL.

This clonotype came up many times. This chain joins TRBV20-1 and TRBJ2-7, with 10 bases fitting TRBD1. This CDR3 has 14 residues. CDR1 and CDR2 (germline): DFQATT, SNEGSKA (reference sequence). V dropped 5 bases and J dropped 7; count of bases not matched to a gene: 11. CDR3 in DNA: TGCAGTGCTGGCCCTCCCGGGACAGGGGATGAGCAGTACTTC. This gives the protein CSAGPPGTGDEQYF.

In its sample, this clonotype was seen many times. The gene calls are TRBV28 and TRBJ2-7; no clear D gene. V gave up 3 bases and J gave up 4 bases, with 10 bases separating them. Germline assignment: CDR1 MDHEN and CDR2 SYDVKM. This CDR3 is built from 13 residues. CDR3 sequence: CASSFGSLYEQYF. The DNA for the CDR3 is TGTGCCAGCAGTTTTGGGTCCCTATACGAGCAGTACTTC.

In its sample, this clonotype was seen many times. The chain employs TRBV18 and TRBJ1-1; 10 nucleotides agree with TRBD1. V was clipped by 8 bases and J by 0 bases; unmatched bases: 6. Germline-derived CDR1 and CDR2 are KGHSH and LQKENI. The CDR3 is 15 amino acids. CDR3 region: CASSPGQGLNTEAFF. CDR3 sequence (DNA): TGTGCCAGCAGTCCGGGACAGGGGTTGAACACTGAAGCTTTCTTT.

Of note for this clonotype: This may be a read error, as it is one base from a much larger clone. The chain recombines TRBV7-9 with TRBJ2-1; D possibly matches TRBD1 or TRBD2 (5 bases each). There are 16 residues in the CDR3. CDR1 and CDR2 (germline): SEHNR, FQNEAQ (reference sequence). Trimming removed 1 base from V and 3 bases from J, with 13 bases in between. The CDR3 coding sequence is TGTGCCAGCAGCTTAGATTGGGGGACCTACTACAATGAGCAGTTCTTC. Encoded protein: CASSLDWGTYYNEQFF. Based on the CDR3 plus reference TRBV7-9 and TRBJ2-1, the full variable domain is DTGVSQNPRHKITKRGQNVTFRCDPISEHNRLYWYRQTLGQGPEFLTYFQNEAQLEKSRLLSDRFSAERPKGSFSTLEIQRTEQGDSAMYLCASSLDWGTYYNEQFFGPGTRLTVL.

This clonotype was detected ten times or more. This chain uses TRBV6-1 with TRBJ1-2; D is perhaps TRBD1 (5 bases). The germline CDR1 and CDR2 sequences are MNHNS and SASEGT. Trimming shortened V by 0 bases and J by 7 bases, and 12 bases separated the two germline ends. This CDR3 region has 14 residues. CDR3 loop: CASSEAGRVGGYTF. The CDR3 DNA reads TGTGCCAGCAGTGAAGCGGGCAGGGTGGGTGGCTACACCTTC.

This clonotype appeared a few times. The chain recombines TRBV15 with TRBJ2-1; D ambiguous. The germline CDR1 and CDR2 sequences are LNHNV and YYDKDF (reference sequence). CDR3 length: 13 amino acids. Trimming shortened V by 4 bases and J by 4 bases, and 8 bases separated the two germline ends. CDR3 DNA sequence: TGTGCCACCAGCATCGAGAGTTACAATGAGCAGTTCTTC. Amino acid sequence: CATSIESYNEQFF.

This clonotype was observed once. V is TRBV27 and J is TRBJ2-5; 11 positions match TRBD2. Germline loops: CDR1 MNHEY, CDR2 SMNVEV (reference sequence). V lost 3 bases, J lost 5 bases, and 11 bases stayed unmatched. This CDR3 has 17 residues. Written as DNA, the CDR3 is TGTGCCAGCAGTTTCTCTGGTAGCGGGAGGGCCGGGGAGACCCAGTACTTC. Protein product: CASSFSGSGRAGETQYF.

This clonotype was counted at least ten times. The chain joins TRBV7-6 to TRBJ2-2; the match to TRBD2 covers 14 bases. CDR1 SGHVS and CDR2 FNYEAQ come from the germline V gene. The length of the CDR3 is 17 residues. V was clipped by 4 bases and J by 9 bases; unmatched bases: 10. For the CDR3, the DNA is TGTGCCAGCAGCTCTCCGGGACTAGCGGGAGTTAGCTGGGAGCTGTTTTTT. It yields the protein CASSSPGLAGVSWELFF.

This clonotype was detected many times. The CDR3 DNA is TGTGCCAGCAGTAGGACAGGGTTTGAAGCTTTCTTT. This gives the protein CASSRTGFEAFF. The rearrangement links TRBV6-2 or TRBV6-3 to TRBJ1-1; TRBD1 matches at 8 bases. The germline CDR1 and CDR2 sequences are MNHEY and SVGEGT. V lost 5 bases and J lost 7; bases outside the gene matches: 3. The CDR3 extends over 12 amino acids.

This sequence joins TRBV28 and TRBJ2-3, with 11 bases matching TRBD2. Germline V gene data show CDR1 as MDHEN and CDR2 as SYDVKM. The CDR3 is 17 residues long. Germline trimming cut 6 bases from V and 2 bases from J; bases unmatched to any gene: 10. The CDR3 nucleotides are TGTGCCAGCAGCCCAGGAGGACTAGCGGGTTTCACAGATACGCAGTATTTT. Its protein is CASSPGGLAGFTDTQYF.

Concerning this clonotype itself: Possible read error: a much larger clone is one base away. V and J are TRBV30 and TRBJ2-7; D is unclear. The CDR3 loop spans 11 amino acids. Germline CDR1 is GTSNPN and CDR2 is SVGIG (reference sequence). The CDR3 coding sequence is TGTGCCTGGAGTTCCGTCTACGAGCGGTACTTC. The encoded protein is CAWSSVYERYF.